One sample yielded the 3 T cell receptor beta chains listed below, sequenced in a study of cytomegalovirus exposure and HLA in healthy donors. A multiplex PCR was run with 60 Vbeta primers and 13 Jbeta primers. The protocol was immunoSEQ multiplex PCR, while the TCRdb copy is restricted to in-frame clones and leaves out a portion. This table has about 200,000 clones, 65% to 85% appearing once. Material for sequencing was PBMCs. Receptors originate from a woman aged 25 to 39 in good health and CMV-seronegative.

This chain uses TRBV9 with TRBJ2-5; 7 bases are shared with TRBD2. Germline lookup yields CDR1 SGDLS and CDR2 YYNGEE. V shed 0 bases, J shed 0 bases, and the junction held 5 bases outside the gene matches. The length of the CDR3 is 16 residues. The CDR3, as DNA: TGTGCCAGCAGCGTAGAGGCGGGAGTGTACCAAGAGACCCAGTACTTC. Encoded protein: CASSVEAGVYQETQYF. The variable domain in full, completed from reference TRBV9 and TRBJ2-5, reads DSGVTQTPKHLITATGQRVTLRCSPRSGDLSVYWYQQSLDQGLQFLIQYYNGEERAKGNILERFSAQQFPDLHSELNLSSLELGDSALYFCASSVEAGVYQETQYFGPGTRLLVL.

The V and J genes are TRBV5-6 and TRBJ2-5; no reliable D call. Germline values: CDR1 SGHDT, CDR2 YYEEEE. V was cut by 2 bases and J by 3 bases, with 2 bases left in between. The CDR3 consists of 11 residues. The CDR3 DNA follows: TGTGCCAGCAGCTTCGAAGAGACCCAGTACTTC. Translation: CASSFEETQYF.

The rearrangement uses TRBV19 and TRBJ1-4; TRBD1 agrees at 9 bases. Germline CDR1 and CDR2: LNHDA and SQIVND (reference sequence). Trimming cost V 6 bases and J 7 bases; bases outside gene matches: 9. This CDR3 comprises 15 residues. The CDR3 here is CASSPLGTGIEKLFF. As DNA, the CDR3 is TGTGCCAGTAGCCCCCTCGGGACAGGGATTGAAAAACTGTTTTTT.